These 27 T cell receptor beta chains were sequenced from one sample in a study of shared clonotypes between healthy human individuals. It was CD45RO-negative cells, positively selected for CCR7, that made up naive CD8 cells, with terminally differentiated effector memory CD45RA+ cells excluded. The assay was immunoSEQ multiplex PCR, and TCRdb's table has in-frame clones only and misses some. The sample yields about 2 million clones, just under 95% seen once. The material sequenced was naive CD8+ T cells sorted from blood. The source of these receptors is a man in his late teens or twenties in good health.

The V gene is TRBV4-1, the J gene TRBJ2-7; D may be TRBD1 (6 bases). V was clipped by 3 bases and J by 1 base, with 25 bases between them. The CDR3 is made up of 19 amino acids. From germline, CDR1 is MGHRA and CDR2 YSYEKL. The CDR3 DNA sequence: TGCGCCAGCAGCCATTATATAGAGGGAACCGGTGGACAGTCCTACGAGCAGTACTTC. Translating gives CASSHYIEGTGGQSYEQYF.

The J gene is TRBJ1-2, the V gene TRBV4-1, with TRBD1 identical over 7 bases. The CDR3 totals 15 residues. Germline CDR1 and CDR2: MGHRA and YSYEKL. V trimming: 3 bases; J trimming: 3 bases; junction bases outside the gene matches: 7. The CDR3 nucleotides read TGCGCCAGCAGCCAGACCGGGACAGCCGACTATGGCTACACCTTC. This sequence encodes CASSQTGTADYGYTF.

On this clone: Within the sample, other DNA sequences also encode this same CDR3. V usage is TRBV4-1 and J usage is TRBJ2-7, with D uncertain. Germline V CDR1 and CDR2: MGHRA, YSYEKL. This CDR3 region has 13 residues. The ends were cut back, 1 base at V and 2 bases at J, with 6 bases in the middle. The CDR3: CASSQVGTYEQYF. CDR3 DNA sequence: TGCGCCAGCAGCCAAGTCGGCACCTACGAGCAGTACTTC.

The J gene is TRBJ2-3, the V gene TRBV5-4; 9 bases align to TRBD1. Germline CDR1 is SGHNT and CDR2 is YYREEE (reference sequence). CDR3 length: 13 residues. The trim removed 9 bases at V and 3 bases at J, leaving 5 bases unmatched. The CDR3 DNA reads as TGTGCCACCGGGACAGGGCAAACAGATACGCAGTATTTT. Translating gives CATGTGQTDTQYF.

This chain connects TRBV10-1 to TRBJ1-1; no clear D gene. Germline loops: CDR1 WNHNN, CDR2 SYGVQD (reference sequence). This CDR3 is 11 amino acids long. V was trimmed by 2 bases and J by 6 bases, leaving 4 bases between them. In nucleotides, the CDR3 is TGCGCCAGCAGTGAGGACTCTGAAGCTTTCTTT. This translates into CASSEDSEAFF.

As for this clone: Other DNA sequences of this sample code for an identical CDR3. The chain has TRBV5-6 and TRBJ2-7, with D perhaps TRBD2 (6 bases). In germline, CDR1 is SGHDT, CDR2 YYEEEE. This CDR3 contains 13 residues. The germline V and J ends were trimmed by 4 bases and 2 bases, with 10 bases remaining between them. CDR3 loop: CASSLEGTYEQYF. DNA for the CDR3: TGTGCCAGCAGCCTGGAGGGTACCTACGAGCAGTACTTC. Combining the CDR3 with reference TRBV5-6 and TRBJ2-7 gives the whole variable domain DAGVTQSPTHLIKTRGQQVTLRCSPKSGHDTVSWYQQALGQGPQFIFQYYEEEERQRGNFPDRFSGHQFPNYSSELNVNALLLGDSALYLCASSLEGTYEQYFGPGTRLTVT.

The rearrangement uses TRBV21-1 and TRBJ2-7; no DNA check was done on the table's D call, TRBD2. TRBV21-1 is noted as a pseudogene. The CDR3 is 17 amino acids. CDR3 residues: CASSMGSGRTRCYEQYF. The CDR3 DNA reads TGTGCCAGCAGCATGGGGAGCGGGAGGACCCGGTGCTACGAGCAGTACTTC.

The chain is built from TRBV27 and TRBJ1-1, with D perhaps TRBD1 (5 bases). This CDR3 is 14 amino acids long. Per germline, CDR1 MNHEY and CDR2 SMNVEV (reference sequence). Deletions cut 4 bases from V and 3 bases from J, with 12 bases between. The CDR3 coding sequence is TGTGCCAGCAGTTCGGGGGGGGTTGACACTGAAGCTTTCTTT. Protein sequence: CASSSGGVDTEAFF.

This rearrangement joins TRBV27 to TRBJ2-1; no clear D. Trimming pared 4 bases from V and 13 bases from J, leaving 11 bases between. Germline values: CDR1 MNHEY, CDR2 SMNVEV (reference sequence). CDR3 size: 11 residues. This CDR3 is CASSYPPSQFF. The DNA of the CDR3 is TGTGCCAGCAGTTACCCCCCAAGTCAGTTCTTC.

The CDR3 reads CASSQVSTGLAGHTGELFF. The DNA of the CDR3 is TGCGCCAGCAGCCAAGTCAGTACCGGACTAGCGGGACACACCGGGGAGCTGTTTTTT. The genes are TRBV4-3 and TRBJ2-2, with 12 nucleotides matching TRBD2. The CDR3 spans 19 residues. Germline V gene sequence: CDR1 LGHNA, CDR2 YSLEER. J gave up 3 bases and V 1 base, and 9 bases lay outside the gene matches.

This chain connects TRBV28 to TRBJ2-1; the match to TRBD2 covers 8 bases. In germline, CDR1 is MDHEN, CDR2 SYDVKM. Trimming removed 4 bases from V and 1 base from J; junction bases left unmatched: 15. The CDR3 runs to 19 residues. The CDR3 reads CASSSPTSGLIKSYNEQFF. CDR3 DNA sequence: TGTGCCAGCAGTTCCCCCACTAGCGGCCTTATTAAATCCTACAATGAGCAGTTCTTC.

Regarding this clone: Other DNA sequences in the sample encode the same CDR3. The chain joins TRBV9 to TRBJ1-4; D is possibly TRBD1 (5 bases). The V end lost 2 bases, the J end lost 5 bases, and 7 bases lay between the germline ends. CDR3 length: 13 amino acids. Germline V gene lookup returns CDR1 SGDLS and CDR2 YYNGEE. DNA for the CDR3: TGTGCCAGCAGCGTTGGGGGAAATGAAAAACTGTTTTTT. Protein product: CASSVGGNEKLFF.

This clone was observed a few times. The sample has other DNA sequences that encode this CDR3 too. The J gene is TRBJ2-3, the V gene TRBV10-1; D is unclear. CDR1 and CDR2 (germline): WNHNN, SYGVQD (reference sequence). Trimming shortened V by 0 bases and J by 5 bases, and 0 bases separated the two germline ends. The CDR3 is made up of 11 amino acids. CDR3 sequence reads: CASSESDTQYF. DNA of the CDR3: TGCGCCAGCAGTGAGTCAGATACGCAGTATTTT.

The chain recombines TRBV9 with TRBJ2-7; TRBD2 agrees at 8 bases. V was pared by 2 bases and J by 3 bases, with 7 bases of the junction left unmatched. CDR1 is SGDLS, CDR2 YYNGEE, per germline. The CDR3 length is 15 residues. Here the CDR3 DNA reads TGTGCCAGCAGCGTCAGCGGGAGTCCAGACTACGAGCAGTACTTC. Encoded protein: CASSVSGSPDYEQYF.

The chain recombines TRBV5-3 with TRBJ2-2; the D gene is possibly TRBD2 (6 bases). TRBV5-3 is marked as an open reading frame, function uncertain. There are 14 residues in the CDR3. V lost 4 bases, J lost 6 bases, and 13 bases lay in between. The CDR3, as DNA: TGTGCCAGAAGCACCGGGACTCAGCCCGGGGAGCTGTTTTTT. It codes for CARSTGTQPGELFF.

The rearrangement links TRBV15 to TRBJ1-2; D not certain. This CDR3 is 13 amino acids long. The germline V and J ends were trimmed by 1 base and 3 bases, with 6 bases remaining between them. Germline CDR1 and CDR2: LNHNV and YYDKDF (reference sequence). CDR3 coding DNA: TGTGCCACCAGCAGAGGCGCGGACTATGGCTACACCTTC. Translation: CATSRGADYGYTF.

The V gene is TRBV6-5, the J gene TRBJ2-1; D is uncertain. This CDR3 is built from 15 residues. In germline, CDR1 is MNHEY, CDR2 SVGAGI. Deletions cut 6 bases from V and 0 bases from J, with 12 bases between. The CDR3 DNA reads TGTGCCAGCAGCCTTACCAGGTTCTCCTACAATGAGCAGTTCTTC. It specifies CASSLTRFSYNEQFF.

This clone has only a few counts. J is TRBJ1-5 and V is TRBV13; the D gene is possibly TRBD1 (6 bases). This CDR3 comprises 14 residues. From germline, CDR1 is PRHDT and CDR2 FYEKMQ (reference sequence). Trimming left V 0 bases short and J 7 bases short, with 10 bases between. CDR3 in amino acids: CASSLGHRDQPQHF. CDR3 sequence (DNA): TGTGCCAGCAGCTTAGGCCACAGGGACCAGCCCCAGCATTTT. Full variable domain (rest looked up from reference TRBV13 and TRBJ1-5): AAGVIQSPRHLIKEKRETATLKCYPIPRHDTVYWYQQGPGQDPQFLISFYEKMQSDKGSIPDRFSAQQFSDYHSELNMSSLELGDSALYFCASSLGHRDQPQHFGDGTRLSIL.

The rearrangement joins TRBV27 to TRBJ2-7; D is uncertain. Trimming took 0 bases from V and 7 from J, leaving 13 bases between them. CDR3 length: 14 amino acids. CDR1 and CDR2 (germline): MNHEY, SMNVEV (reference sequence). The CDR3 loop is CASSLSRALSEQYF. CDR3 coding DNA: TGTGCCAGCAGTTTATCCCGGGCGCTTTCGGAGCAGTACTTC.

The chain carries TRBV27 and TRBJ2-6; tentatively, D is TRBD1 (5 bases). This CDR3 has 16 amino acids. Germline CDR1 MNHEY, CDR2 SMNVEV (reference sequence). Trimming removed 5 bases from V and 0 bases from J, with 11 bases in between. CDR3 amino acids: CASSNGASSGANVLTF. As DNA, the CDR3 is TGTGCCAGCAGTAATGGGGCCTCCTCTGGGGCCAACGTCCTGACTTTC.

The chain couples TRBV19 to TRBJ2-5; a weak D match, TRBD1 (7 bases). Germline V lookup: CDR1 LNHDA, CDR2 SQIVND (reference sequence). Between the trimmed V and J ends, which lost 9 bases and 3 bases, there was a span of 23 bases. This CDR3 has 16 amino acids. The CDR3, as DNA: TGTGCCAGCAACCATTTCCCCGCGGGGACAGAAGAGACCCAGTACTTC. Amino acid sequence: CASNHFPAGTEETQYF.

CDR3 region: CASSQVGNRGAGYGYTF. The CDR3 bases are TGCGCCAGCAGCCAAGTTGGGAACAGGGGCGCCGGTTATGGCTACACCTTC. The genes are TRBV4-1 and TRBJ1-2, with TRBD1 matching 7 bases. The CDR3 runs to 17 residues. The germline CDR1 and CDR2 sequences are MGHRA and YSYEKL. Trimming took 1 base from V and 5 from J; bases not matched to a gene: 13.

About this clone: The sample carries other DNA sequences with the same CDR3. The CDR3 sequence is CASSFSDLSYEQYF. The CDR3 nucleotides read TGTGCCAGCAGCTTTAGCGACCTCTCCTACGAGCAGTACTTC. The chain has TRBV5-6 and TRBJ2-7; D is perhaps TRBD2 (5 bases). Germline lookup yields CDR1 SGHDT and CDR2 YYEEEE. Trimming took off 2 bases at V and 0 bases at J, with 9 bases between the two ends. The length of the CDR3 is 14 residues.

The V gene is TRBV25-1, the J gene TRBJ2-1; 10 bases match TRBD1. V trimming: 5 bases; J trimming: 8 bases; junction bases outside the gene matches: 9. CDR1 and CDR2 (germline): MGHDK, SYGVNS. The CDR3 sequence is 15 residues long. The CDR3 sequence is CASSSWDRGWDEQFF. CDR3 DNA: TGTGCCAGCAGTTCATGGGACAGGGGATGGGATGAGCAGTTCTTC.

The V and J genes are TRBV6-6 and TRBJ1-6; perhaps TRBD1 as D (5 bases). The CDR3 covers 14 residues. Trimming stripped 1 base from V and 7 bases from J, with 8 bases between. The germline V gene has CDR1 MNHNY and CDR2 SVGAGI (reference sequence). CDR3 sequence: CASSYWGGNSPLHF. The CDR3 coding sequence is TGTGCCAGCAGTTACTGGGGCGGCAATTCACCCCTCCACTTT.

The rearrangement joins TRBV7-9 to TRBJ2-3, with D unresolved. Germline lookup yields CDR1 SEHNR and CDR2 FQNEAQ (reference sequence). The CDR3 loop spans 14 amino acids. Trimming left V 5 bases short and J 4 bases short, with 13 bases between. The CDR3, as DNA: TGTGCCAGCAGCCCCTTTGGCGGCCCAGATACGCAGTATTTT. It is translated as CASSPFGGPDTQYF.

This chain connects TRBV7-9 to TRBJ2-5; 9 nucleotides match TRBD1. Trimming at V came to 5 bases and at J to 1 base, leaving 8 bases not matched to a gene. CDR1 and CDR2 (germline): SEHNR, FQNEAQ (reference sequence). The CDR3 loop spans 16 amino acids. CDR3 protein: CASSDSGTGLQETQYF. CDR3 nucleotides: TGTGCCAGCAGCGACTCCGGGACAGGGCTCCAAGAGACCCAGTACTTC.